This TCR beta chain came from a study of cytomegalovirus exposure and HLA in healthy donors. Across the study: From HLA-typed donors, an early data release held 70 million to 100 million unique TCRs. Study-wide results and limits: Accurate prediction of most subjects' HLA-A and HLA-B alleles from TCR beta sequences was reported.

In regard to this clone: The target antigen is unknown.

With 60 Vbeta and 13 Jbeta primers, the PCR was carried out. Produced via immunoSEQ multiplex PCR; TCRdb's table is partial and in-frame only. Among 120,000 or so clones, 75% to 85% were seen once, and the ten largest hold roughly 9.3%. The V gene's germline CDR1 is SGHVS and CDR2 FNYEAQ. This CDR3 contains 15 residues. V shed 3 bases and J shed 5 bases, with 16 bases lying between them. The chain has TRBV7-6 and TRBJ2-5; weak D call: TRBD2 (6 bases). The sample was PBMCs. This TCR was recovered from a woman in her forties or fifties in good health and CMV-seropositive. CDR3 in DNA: TGTGCCAGCAGCTTGGGGCGGGAAGGCACTGAGACCCAGTACTTC. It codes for CASSLGREGTETQYF.